This TCR beta chain was identified during a study of blood T cell repertoires in COVID-19. In the source study's methods: Cell counts per sample came from amplifying reference gene primers. Sequencing was performed with immunoSEQ multiplex PCR; in TCRdb, only in-frame clones are kept and a portion is missing. V, J and clone size were drawn from that table, and D and trimming were deduced from the DNA. The repertoire holds 85,000 to 90,000 clones, with 80% as singletons. The V gene end was trimmed by 3 bases and the J gene end by 5 bases; junction bases not matched to a gene: 13. Germline lookup yields CDR1 LNHDA and CDR2 SQIVND (reference sequence). The CDR3 sequence is 18 residues long. This clone has only one observation.

The V and J genes are TRBV19 and TRBJ2-3, with TRBD2 identical over 11 bases. The sequenced material came from peripheral blood. The source is a woman of 80 years or more with active or convalescent COVID-19. The CDR3 spells CASSIVAGGPLIGDTQYF. As DNA, the CDR3 is TGTGCCAGTAGTATTGTAGCGGGAGGGCCCCTAATCGGAGATACGCAGTATTTT.